These T cell receptor beta chains were read from a single sample in a study of post-analysis software for immune sequencing data. TCRdb called the PCR reads again in MiXCR, with one record for every CDR3 protein. The sample comprises around 700,000 distinct CDR3 sequences, around 60% of which are singletons, and around 10% rests with the top ten. The sequenced sample was blood. These receptors were collected from a girl under 10 years old with multiple sclerosis. Each CDR3 is given without its conserved first and last residue. Fields, in order: V gene, J gene, CDR3 protein.

TRBV6-1	TRBJ2-1	ASSFRQDYNNEQF
TRBV5-1	TRBJ2-7	ASGEGGYEQY
TRBV12-3/TRBV12-4	TRBJ1-2	ASSRQGRGYT
TRBV10-3	TRBJ1-2	AISGSGRYT
TRBV4-1	TRBJ2-3	ASSQDPGTRNTDTQY
TRBV4-2	TRBJ2-1	ASSGVGGAKSGRARLEQF
TRBV20-1	TRBJ1-1	SAEGQGRNTEAF
TRBV11-2	TRBJ2-1	ASSLVSRFYNEQF
TRBV3-1	TRBJ2-7	ASSQEARSSITYEQY
TRBV24-1	TRBJ2-5	ATSKGRGETQY
TRBV7-9	TRBJ1-1	ASSSGGYMNTEAF
TRBV12-3/TRBV12-4	.	ASSPAGVNPKNIQY
TRBV7-2	TRBJ2-3	ASSLQVFGEADTQY
TRBV3-1	TRBJ2-1	ASSQDWQGEQF
TRBV13	TRBJ2-3	ASSRLIRDRDPDTQY
TRBV29-1	TRBJ2-6	SVSTVSGANVLT
TRBV18	TRBJ2-5	ASSPPGETQY
TRBV7-9	TRBJ2-3	ASSLVGTDPRDTQY
TRBV24-1	TRBJ2-3	ATSDSGQGPTDTQY
TRBV2	TRBJ1-2	ASRVHRSPNYGYT
TRBV20-1	.	SARDPILSYEQY
TRBV29-1	TRBJ2-1	SVDAGAVEQF
TRBV20-1	TRBJ2-3	SARLAGAVDTQY
TRBV27	TRBJ2-1	ASSPTGGHEQF
TRBV12-3/TRBV12-4	TRBJ2-1	ASSTSAGNEQF
TRBV10-1	TRBJ2-1	ASSEQVGSSYNEQF
TRBV15	TRBJ2-5	ATSRDRGSGGPGETQY
TRBV7-3	TRBJ2-3	ASSSGATDTQY
TRBV6-2/TRBV6-3	TRBJ2-1	ASREGRGSYNEQF
TRBV5-1	TRBJ2-1	ASSDRGSSYNEQF
TRBV7-6	TRBJ1-1	ASSAAGGMSTEAF
TRBV20-1	TRBJ2-3	SARDPTRRDTQY
TRBV20-1	.	SAQTGGGGGEQY
TRBV20-1	TRBJ2-3	SAREASGSLTDTQY
TRBV4-2	TRBJ1-2	ASSQTGQDNYGYT
TRBV20-1	TRBJ2-5	SASLAGGNKGTQY
TRBV6-7	TRBJ1-2	ASSGPGQGGQGAGYT
TRBV20-1	TRBJ2-7	SASGTLAGVGSYEQY
TRBV5-6	TRBJ2-7	AVASSYEQY
TRBV7-2	TRBJ2-1	ASRSLAADEQF
TRBV28	TRBJ2-6	VSFGGIGANVLT
TRBV12-3/TRBV12-4	TRBJ2-5	ASSRGESQETQY
TRBV6-2/TRBV6-3	TRBJ2-7	ASLGTRDYEQY
TRBV18	TRBJ1-2	ASSPGQGVNGYT
TRBV7-2	TRBJ2-1	ASSFLAGDYNEQF
TRBV7-2	TRBJ2-1	ACSLANGHEQF
TRBV10-3	TRBJ2-5	AISEGGLSQETQY
TRBV12-3/TRBV12-4	TRBJ1-2	ASSLTSGTLYGYT
TRBV24-1	TRBJ1-2	ATSGTVGEKDRALDGNYGYT
TRBV30	TRBJ1-1	AWATGGGPEAF
TRBV6-5	TRBJ1-1	ASRRTLGMNTEAF
TRBV5-1	TRBJ2-1	ASSLAQGRFVDEQF
TRBV28	TRBJ2-1	ASSSTHNEQF
TRBV20-1	TRBJ1-1	SARIWAQDTEAF
TRBV7-3	TRBJ2-7	ASSLTSGRSEQY
TRBV5-1	TRBJ2-1	ASSASGGYNEQF
TRBV6-5	TRBJ2-1	ASQGVAGSSYNEQF
TRBV4-1	TRBJ2-3	ASSQEGGQADTQY
TRBV2	TRBJ2-3	ASSLPQNSITDTQY
TRBV5-1	TRBJ2-1	ATRLGPFYNEQF